This T cell receptor beta chain was documented in a study of shared clonotypes between healthy human individuals. In the study overall: CD4 naive cells filled three plates per donor, CD4 memory three, CD8 naive two and CD8 memory one.

Germline V gene lookup returns CDR1 MNHEY and CDR2 SVGAGI. Trimming pared 0 bases from V and 5 bases from J, leaving 17 bases between. The CDR3 totals 16 residues. Sequencing was performed with immunoSEQ multiplex PCR; in TCRdb, only in-frame clones are kept and a portion is missing. The sample contains under 750,000 clones, around 70% of which appear only once. The study's findings and limits: It was the non-shared clonotypes that had lower generation probabilities than clonotypes shared by all four donors. Collection of samples was limited to blood; tissue repertoires likely differ.

The study drew all its donors from Caucasian adults living in Nashville, Tennessee. This clone was counted a few times. Its antigen is as yet unknown. The source material was memory CD4+ T cells sorted from blood. Specified subset: CD45RA-negative fraction. The chain links TRBV6-5 to TRBJ2-7; D gene uncertain. The TCR comes from a woman in her thirties in good health. Written as DNA, the CDR3 is TGTGCCAGCAGTTACTCGGGTCCGGCAACTTCCGACGAGCAGTACTTC. It translates to CASSYSGPATSDEQYF.